These 10 T cell receptor beta chains were sequenced from one sample in a study of OX40 agonist ivuxolimab in advanced cancers. Profiled with immunoSEQ multiplex PCR; TCRdb holds only in-frame clones, not every one. The sample yields around 40,000 clones, 70% to 90% seen once. The source was CD4+ or CD8+ T cells sorted from blood, collected in a trial of the OX40 agonist ivuxolimab. These receptors originate from an adult with an advanced solid tumor such as melanoma, head and neck, liver or kidney cancer.

The chain combines TRBV30 with TRBJ1-3; D is ambiguous. The CDR3 consists of 15 residues. Trimming pared 2 bases from V and 0 bases from J, leaving 11 bases between. CDR1 and CDR2 (germline): GTSNPN, SVGIG (reference sequence). CDR3: CAWSRGSSSGNTIYF. In DNA, the CDR3 is TGTGCCTGGAGTCGAGGCTCAAGCTCTGGAAACACCATATATTTT.

The V gene is TRBV28, the J gene TRBJ2-6; 8 nucleotides align to TRBD1. V dropped 4 bases and J dropped 2; count of bases not matched to a gene: 1. CDR1 and CDR2 from the germline V gene are MDHEN and SYDVKM. The CDR3 totals 15 residues. The chain's CDR3 is CASSSQGAGANVLTF. The CDR3 bases are TGTGCCAGCAGTTCACAGGGGGCTGGGGCCAACGTCCTGACTTTC.

The chain has TRBV11-3 and TRBJ1-1; D call uncertain. There are 13 residues in the CDR3. The germline V and J ends were trimmed by 5 bases and 1 base, with 8 bases remaining between them. Germline-derived CDR1 and CDR2 are SGHNT and YENEEA. CDR3 residues: CASSQEPNTEAFF. For the CDR3, the DNA is TGTGCCAGCAGCCAGGAGCCGAACACTGAAGCTTTCTTT.

This clone was detected only once. The CDR3: CASREIYANTEAFF. The CDR3 DNA is TGTGCCAGCAGAGAAATCTACGCCAACACTGAAGCTTTCTTT. This chain links TRBV7-2 with TRBJ1-1; D gene ambiguous. The germline V and J ends were trimmed by 6 bases and 2 bases, with 13 bases remaining between them. The V gene's germline CDR1 is SGHTA and CDR2 FQGNSA. CDR3 length: 14 amino acids.

The chain uses TRBV19 and TRBJ2-7, with 7 bases lining up with TRBD1. Germline-derived CDR1 and CDR2 are LNHDA and SQIVND (reference sequence). After removal of 3 bases from V and 10 bases from J, the junction contained 9 bases not matched to a gene. The CDR3 contains 13 residues. The CDR3 is CASSIARDSSQYF. CDR3 sequence (DNA): TGTGCCAGTAGTATTGCAAGGGACAGCAGCCAGTACTTC.

The V call is TRBV4-1, the J call TRBJ2-5; 7 bases line up with TRBD2. CDR1 and CDR2 from the germline V gene are MGHRA and YSYEKL. The junction had 16 bases not matched to a gene; V was cut back by 4 bases and J by 5 bases. The CDR3 contains 17 residues. In DNA, the CDR3 is TGCGCCAGCAGCCTTAAACCGTCGGCGGGAGTGGGTGAGACCCAGTACTTC. This gives the protein CASSLKPSAGVGETQYF.

The V gene is TRBV6-1, the J gene TRBJ1-2; possible D gene TRBD1, 5 bases. Trimming pared 6 bases from V and 6 bases from J, leaving 17 bases between. Germline V CDR1 and CDR2: MNHNS, SASEGT. This CDR3 has 14 residues. CDR3 amino acids: CASSSDRRLDGYTF. Written as DNA, the CDR3 is TGTGCCAGCAGCTCCGACAGAAGGCTAGATGGCTACACCTTC.

The V gene is TRBV27, the J gene TRBJ1-6, with D unresolved. The CDR3 is made up of 15 amino acids. Per the germline V gene, CDR1 is MNHEY and CDR2 is SMNVEV (reference sequence). Between the trimmed V and J ends, which lost 0 bases and 10 bases, there was a span of 13 bases. The CDR3 sequence is CASSLSRGVRSPLHF. The CDR3 coding sequence is TGTGCCAGCAGTTTATCCCGCGGGGTTAGGTCACCCCTCCACTTT.

The V and J genes are TRBV28 and TRBJ1-5, with D perhaps TRBD1 (5 bases). From germline, CDR1 is MDHEN and CDR2 SYDVKM. This CDR3 is built from 19 residues. With 5 bases removed from V and 3 bases from J, the gap between germline ends came to 26 bases. The CDR3 DNA reads TGTGCCAGCAGTACTCCGTCAAGGGCCAGGACAAAGCACAATCAGCCCCAGCATTTT. This gives the protein CASSTPSRARTKHNQPQHF.

This chain uses TRBV5-4 with TRBJ1-2, with D hard to call. The CDR3 contains 12 residues. The ends were cut back, 4 bases at V and 8 bases at J, with 12 bases in the middle. Looked up from germline, CDR1 is SGHNT and CDR2 is YYREEE (reference sequence). CDR3 loop: CASSTNRGGYTF. The DNA for the CDR3 is TGTGCCAGCAGCACCAACAGAGGCGGCTACACCTTC.